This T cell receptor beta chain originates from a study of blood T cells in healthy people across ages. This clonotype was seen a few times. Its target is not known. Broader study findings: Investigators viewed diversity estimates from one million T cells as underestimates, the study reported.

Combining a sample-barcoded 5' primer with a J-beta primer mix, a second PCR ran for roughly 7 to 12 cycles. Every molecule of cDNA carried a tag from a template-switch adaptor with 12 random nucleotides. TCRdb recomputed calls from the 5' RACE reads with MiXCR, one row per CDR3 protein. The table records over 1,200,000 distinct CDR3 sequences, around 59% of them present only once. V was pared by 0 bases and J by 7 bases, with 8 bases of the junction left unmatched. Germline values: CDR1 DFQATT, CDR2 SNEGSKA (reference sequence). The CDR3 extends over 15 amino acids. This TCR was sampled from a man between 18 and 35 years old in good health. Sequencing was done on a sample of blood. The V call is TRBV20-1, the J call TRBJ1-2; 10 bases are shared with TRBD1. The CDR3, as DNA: TGCAGTGCTAGAGAAGGTGGACAGGGGGTTGGTGGCTACACCTTC. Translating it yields CSAREGGQGVGGYTF.